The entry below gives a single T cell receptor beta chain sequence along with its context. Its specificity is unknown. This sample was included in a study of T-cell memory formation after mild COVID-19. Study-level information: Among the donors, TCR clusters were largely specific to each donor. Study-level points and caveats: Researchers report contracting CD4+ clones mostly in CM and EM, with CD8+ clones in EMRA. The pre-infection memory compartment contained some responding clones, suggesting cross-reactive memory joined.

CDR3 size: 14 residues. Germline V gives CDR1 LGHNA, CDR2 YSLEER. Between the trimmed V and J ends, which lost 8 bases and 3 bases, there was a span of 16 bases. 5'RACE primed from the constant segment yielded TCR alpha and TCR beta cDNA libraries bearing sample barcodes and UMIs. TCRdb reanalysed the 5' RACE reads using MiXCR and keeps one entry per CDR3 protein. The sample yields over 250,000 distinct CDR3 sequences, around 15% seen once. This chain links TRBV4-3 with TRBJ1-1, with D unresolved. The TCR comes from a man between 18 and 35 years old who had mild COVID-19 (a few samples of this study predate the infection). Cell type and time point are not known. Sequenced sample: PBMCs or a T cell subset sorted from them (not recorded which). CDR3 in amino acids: CASSKELGYTEAFF. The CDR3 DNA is TGCGCCAGCTCGAAGGAATTGGGTTACACTGAAGCTTTCTTT.